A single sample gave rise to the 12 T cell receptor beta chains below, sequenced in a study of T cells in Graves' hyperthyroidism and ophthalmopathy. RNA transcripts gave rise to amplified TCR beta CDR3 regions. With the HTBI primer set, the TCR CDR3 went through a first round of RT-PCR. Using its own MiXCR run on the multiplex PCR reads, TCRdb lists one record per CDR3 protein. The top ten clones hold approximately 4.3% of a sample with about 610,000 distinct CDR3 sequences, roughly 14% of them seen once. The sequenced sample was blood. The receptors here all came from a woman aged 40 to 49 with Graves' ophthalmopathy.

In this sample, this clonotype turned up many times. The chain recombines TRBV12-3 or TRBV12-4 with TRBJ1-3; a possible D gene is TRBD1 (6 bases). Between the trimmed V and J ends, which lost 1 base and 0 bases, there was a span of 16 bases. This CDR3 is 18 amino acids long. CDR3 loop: CASSLVRTALSSGNTIYF. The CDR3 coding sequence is TGTGCCAGCAGTTTAGTTCGGACAGCGTTGAGCTCTGGAAACACCATATATTTT.

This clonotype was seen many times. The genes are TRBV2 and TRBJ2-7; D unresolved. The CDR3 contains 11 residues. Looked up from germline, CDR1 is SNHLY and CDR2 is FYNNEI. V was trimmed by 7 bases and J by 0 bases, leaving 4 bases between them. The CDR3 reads CASKFSYEQYF. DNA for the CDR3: TGTGCCAGCAAGTTCTCCTACGAGCAGTACTTC.

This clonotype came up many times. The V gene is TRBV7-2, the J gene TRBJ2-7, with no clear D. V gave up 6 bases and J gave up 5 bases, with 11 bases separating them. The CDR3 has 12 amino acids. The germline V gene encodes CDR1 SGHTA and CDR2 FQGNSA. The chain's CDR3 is CASSLFLNEQYF. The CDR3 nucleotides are TGTGCCAGCAGTCTCTTCCTAAACGAGCAGTACTTC. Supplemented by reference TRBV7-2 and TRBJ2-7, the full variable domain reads GAGVSQSPSNKVTEKGKDVELRCDPISGHTALYWYRQSLGQGLEFLIYFQGNSAPDKSGLPSDRFSAERTGGSVSTLTIQRTQQEDSAVYLCASSLFLNEQYFGPGTRLTVT.

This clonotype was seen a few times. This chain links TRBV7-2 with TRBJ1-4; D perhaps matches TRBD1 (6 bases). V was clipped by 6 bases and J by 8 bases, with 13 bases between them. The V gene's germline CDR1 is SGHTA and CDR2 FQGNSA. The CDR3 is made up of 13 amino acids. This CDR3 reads CASRGTPKEKLFF. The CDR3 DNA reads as TGTGCCAGCAGAGGGACACCGAAGGAAAAACTGTTTTTT. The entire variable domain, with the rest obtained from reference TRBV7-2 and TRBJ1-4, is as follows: GAGVSQSPSNKVTEKGKDVELRCDPISGHTALYWYRQSLGQGLEFLIYFQGNSAPDKSGLPSDRFSAERTGGSVSTLTIQRTQQEDSAVYLCASRGTPKEKLFFGSGTQLSVL.

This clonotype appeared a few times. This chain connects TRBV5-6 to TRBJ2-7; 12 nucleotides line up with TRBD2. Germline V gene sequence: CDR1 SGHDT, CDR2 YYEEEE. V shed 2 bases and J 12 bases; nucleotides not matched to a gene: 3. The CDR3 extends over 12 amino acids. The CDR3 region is CASSFGTSGLYF. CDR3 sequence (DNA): TGTGCCAGCAGCTTTGGGACTAGCGGGCTGTACTTC.

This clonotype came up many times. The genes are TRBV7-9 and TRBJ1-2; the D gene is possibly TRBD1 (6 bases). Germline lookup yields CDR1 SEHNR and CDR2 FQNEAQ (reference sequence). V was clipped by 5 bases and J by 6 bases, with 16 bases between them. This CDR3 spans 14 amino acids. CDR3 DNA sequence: TGTGCCAGCAGCCCGCGACAGGATTTTCATGGCTACACCTTC. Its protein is CASSPRQDFHGYTF. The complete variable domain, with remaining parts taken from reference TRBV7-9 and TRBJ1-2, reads DTGVSQNPRHKITKRGQNVTFRCDPISEHNRLYWYRQTLGQGPEFLTYFQNEAQLEKSRLLSDRFSAERPKGSFSTLEIQRTEQGDSAMYLCASSPRQDFHGYTFGSGTRLTVV.

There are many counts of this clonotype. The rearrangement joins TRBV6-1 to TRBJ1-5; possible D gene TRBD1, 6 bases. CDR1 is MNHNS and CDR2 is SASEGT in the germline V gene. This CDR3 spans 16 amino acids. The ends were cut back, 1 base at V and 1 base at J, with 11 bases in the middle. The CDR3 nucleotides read TGTGCCAGCAGTGAAGACAGGGCCTGGAGCAATCAGCCCCAGCATTTT. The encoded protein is CASSEDRAWSNQPQHF.

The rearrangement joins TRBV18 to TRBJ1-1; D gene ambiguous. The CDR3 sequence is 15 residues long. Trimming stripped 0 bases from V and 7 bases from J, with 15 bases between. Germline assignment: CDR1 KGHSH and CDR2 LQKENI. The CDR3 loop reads CASSPPAIPGGEAFF. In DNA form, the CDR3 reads TGTGCCAGCTCACCACCCGCCATCCCAGGAGGTGAAGCTTTCTTT.

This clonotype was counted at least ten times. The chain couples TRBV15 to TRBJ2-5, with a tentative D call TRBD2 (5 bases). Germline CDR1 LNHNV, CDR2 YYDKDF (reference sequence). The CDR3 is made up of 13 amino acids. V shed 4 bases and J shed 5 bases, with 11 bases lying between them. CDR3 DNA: TGTGCCACCAGCACAGGACTTTCGGAGACCCAGTACTTC. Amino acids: CATSTGLSETQYF.

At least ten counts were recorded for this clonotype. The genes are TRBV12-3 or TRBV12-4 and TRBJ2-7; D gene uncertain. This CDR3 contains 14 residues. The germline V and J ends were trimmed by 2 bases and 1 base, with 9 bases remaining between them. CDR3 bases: TGTGCCAGCAGTTTAAGGCATACGTCCTACGAGCAGTACTTC. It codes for CASSLRHTSYEQYF.

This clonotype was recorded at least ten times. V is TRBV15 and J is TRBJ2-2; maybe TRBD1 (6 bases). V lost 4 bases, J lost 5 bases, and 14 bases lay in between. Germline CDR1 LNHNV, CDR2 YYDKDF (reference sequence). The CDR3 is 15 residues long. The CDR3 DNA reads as TGTGCCACCAGCACCCGACAGGAACTGACCGGGGAGCTGTTTTTT. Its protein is CATSTRQELTGELFF. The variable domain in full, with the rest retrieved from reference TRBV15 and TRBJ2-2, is DAMVIQNPRYQVTQFGKPVTLSCSQTLNHNVMYWYQQKSSQAPKLLFHYYDKDFNNEADTPDNFQSRRPNTSFCFLDIRSPGLGDTAMYLCATSTRQELTGELFFGEGSRLTVL.

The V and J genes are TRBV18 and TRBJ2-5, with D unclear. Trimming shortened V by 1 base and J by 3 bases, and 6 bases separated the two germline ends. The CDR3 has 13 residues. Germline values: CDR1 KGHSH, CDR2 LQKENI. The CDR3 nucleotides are TGTGCCAGCTCACCACGAAGGGAAGAGACCCAGTACTTC. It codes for CASSPRREETQYF.